This entry lists 30 T cell receptor beta chains sequenced from one sample in a study of OX40 agonist ivuxolimab in advanced cancers. Preparation of the library involved the immunoSEQ multiplex PCR assay. Here the immuneACCESS table is served through TCRdb, limited to in-frame sequences with V and J called. Missing clones are a known gap in these copies; in checked studies unresolved V genes cover under half, and the rest lacks a known reason. Within this sample are tens of thousands of clones, with roughly 84% of them counted one time only. The ten top clones hold around 0.65% of the sample. The sequenced sample was CD4+ or CD8+ T cells sorted from blood, obtained in a trial of the OX40 agonist ivuxolimab. These receptors all come from an adult with an advanced solid tumor such as melanoma, head and neck, liver or kidney cancer.

The rearrangement uses TRBV6-5 and TRBJ1-1; tentative D call: TRBD1 (5 bases). V lost 4 bases and J 10 bases, leaving 13 bases between the germline ends. Germline V gene lookup returns CDR1 MNHEY and CDR2 SVGAGI. This CDR3 region has 12 residues. The DNA of the CDR3 is TGTGCCAGCAGTTTCCGGGTGGGGCGAGCTTTCTTT. Translated: CASSFRVGRAFF.

The J gene is TRBJ2-4, the V gene TRBV10-3, with D perhaps being TRBD1 or TRBD2 (5 bases each). Trimming took 6 bases from V and 1 from J, leaving 16 bases between them. There are 16 residues in the CDR3. CDR1 is ENHRY and CDR2 is SYGVKD in the germline V gene. In nucleotides, the CDR3 is TGTGCCATCAGCCAGACCAGGGAGTTGGCCAAAAACATTCAGTACTTC. This encodes CAISQTRELAKNIQYF.

V usage is TRBV6-5 and J usage is TRBJ2-7; D not certain. The CDR3 sequence is 13 residues long. CDR1 and CDR2 from the germline V gene are MNHEY and SVGAGI. The germline V and J ends were trimmed by 7 bases and 6 bases, with 16 bases remaining between them. The CDR3 is CASTQNSASEQYF. The DNA for the CDR3 is TGTGCCAGCACCCAAAACTCGGCTTCCGAGCAGTACTTC.

The CDR3 protein is CASTPGATEAFF. CDR3 nucleotide sequence: TGTGCCAGTACCCCAGGGGCCACTGAAGCTTTCTTT. The chain uses TRBV19 and TRBJ1-1; D perhaps matches TRBD1 (6 bases). CDR3 length: 12 amino acids. Germline CDR1 and CDR2: LNHDA and SQIVND (reference sequence). The V end lost 7 bases, the J end lost 4 bases, and 10 bases lay between the germline ends.

The gene calls are TRBV19 and TRBJ2-5; D is perhaps TRBD1 or TRBD2 (5 bases each). This CDR3 spans 13 amino acids. Germline-derived CDR1 and CDR2 are LNHDA and SQIVND (reference sequence). The V end lost 4 bases, the J end lost 5 bases, and 11 bases lay between the germline ends. CDR3 sequence (DNA): TGTGCCAGTAGTAAGAGGGGTTCGGAGACCCAGTACTTC. Protein product: CASSKRGSETQYF.

J is TRBJ1-5 and V is TRBV6-1; TRBD1 matches 7 bases. The CDR3 totals 15 residues. Per the germline V gene, CDR1 is MNHNS and CDR2 is SASEGT. V shed 3 bases, J shed 7 bases, and the junction held 9 bases outside the gene matches. The CDR3 region is CASSDTGDVGQPQHF. The CDR3 nucleotides are TGTGCCAGCAGTGATACAGGGGATGTAGGACAGCCCCAGCATTTT.

This chain uses TRBV5-5 with TRBJ1-1; no firm D call. The germline V and J ends were trimmed by 4 bases and 5 bases, with 12 bases remaining between them. Germline CDR1 is SGHKS and CDR2 is YYEKEE (reference sequence). This CDR3 is built from 13 residues. In nucleotides, the CDR3 is TGTGCCAGCAGCCAAGTAACTGGGACTGAAGCTTTCTTT. Its translation: CASSQVTGTEAFF.

V usage is TRBV6-1 and J usage is TRBJ1-3, with D hard to call. This CDR3 has 16 amino acids. V lost 0 bases and J 4 bases, leaving 13 bases between the germline ends. CDR1 MNHNS and CDR2 SASEGT come from the germline V gene. For the CDR3, the DNA is TGTGCCAGCAGTGAAGCCAGTCCGGGCGCGGGAAACACCATATATTTT. Protein product: CASSEASPGAGNTIYF.

The chain employs TRBV27 and TRBJ2-7, with D perhaps TRBD2 (5 bases). This CDR3 spans 16 amino acids. Germline V gene data show CDR1 as MNHEY and CDR2 as SMNVEV (reference sequence). Trimming stripped 2 bases from V and 6 bases from J, with 20 bases between. Here the CDR3 reads CASSLGRLRDTVEQYF. The CDR3 DNA sequence: TGTGCCAGCAGTTTAGGGCGTTTGAGGGATACCGTCGAGCAGTACTTC.

The J gene is TRBJ2-7, the V gene TRBV7-2; no clear D. The V and J ends lost 5 bases and 4 bases respectively, with 18 bases between them. The CDR3 contains 15 residues. Germline V gives CDR1 SGHTA, CDR2 FQGNSA. The CDR3 DNA reads TGTGCCAGCAGCCTATTACCTGGCCTTACTTACGAGCAGTACTTC. This gives the protein CASSLLPGLTYEQYF. The whole variable domain, remainder taken from reference TRBV7-2 and TRBJ2-7, is GAGVSQSPSNKVTEKGKDVELRCDPISGHTALYWYRQSLGQGLEFLIYFQGNSAPDKSGLPSDRFSAERTGGSVSTLTIQRTQQEDSAVYLCASSLLPGLTYEQYFGPGTRLTVT.

This rearrangement joins TRBV2 to TRBJ2-2; 12 nucleotides line up with TRBD2. Trimming removed 0 bases from V and 6 bases from J; junction bases left unmatched: 2. The CDR3 has 16 residues. Germline V gene data show CDR1 as SNHLY and CDR2 as FYNNEI. CDR3 bases: TGTGCCAGCAGTGAAGCCCTAGCGGGAGGGCCCGGGGAGCTGTTTTTT. Translation: CASSEALAGGPGELFF.

This chain connects TRBV6-4 to TRBJ2-2; 11 bases match TRBD1. The junction had 4 bases not matched to a gene; V was cut back by 1 base and J by 6 bases. The germline gives CDR1 MRHNA, CDR2 SNTAGT. The CDR3 has 16 amino acids. The CDR3 DNA follows: TGTGCCAGCAGTGACTTCCCGGGACAGGGGGCCGGGGAGCTGTTTTTT. Amino acid sequence: CASSDFPGQGAGELFF.

V gene TRBV7-2 combines with J gene TRBJ1-5, with D possibly matching TRBD1 (5 bases). The CDR3 loop spans 15 amino acids. Germline loops: CDR1 SGHTA, CDR2 FQGNSA. V was clipped by 4 bases and J by 7 bases, with 17 bases between them. The CDR3 region is CASSSSWGGGQPQHF. CDR3 DNA sequence: TGTGCCAGCAGCTCCTCTTGGGGGGGAGGGCAGCCCCAGCATTTT.

The gene calls are TRBV11-2 and TRBJ2-5; D might be TRBD1 (5 bases). The CDR3 sequence is 13 residues long. The V end was cut by 3 bases, the J end by 3 bases, with 8 bases between. Looked up from germline, CDR1 is SGHAT and CDR2 is FQNNGV. The CDR3 bases are TGTGCCAGCAGCTTGGGGCTAAAAGAGACCCAGTACTTC. Protein product: CASSLGLKETQYF. The complete variable domain, with remaining parts taken from reference TRBV11-2 and TRBJ2-5, reads EAGVAQSPRYKIIEKRQSVAFWCNPISGHATLYWYQQILGQGPKLLIQFQNNGVVDDSQLPKDRFSAERLKGVDSTLKIQPAKLEDSAVYLCASSLGLKETQYFGPGTRLLVL.

The rearrangement links TRBV7-8 to TRBJ1-3; no definite D call. V shed 2 bases and J shed 0 bases, with 23 bases lying between them. Germline CDR1 SGHVS, CDR2 FQNEAQ. This CDR3 region has 20 residues. CDR3 nucleotides: TGTGCCAGCAGCTTAAGTGAGGCCAGAACATCTCTTGTCTCTGGAAACACCATATATTTT. This codes for CASSLSEARTSLVSGNTIYF.

This clone was observed once. The gene calls are TRBV19 and TRBJ1-2; 7 nucleotides agree with TRBD1. CDR1 is LNHDA and CDR2 is SQIVND in the germline V gene (reference sequence). V gave up 10 bases and J gave up 2 bases; unmatched junction bases: 10. The CDR3 loop spans 14 amino acids. CDR3 region: CATSPGQVNYGYTF. CDR3 in DNA: TGTGCCACCTCCCCCGGACAGGTCAACTATGGCTACACCTTC.

The chain uses TRBV19 and TRBJ2-2; D remains ambiguous. Germline CDR1 LNHDA, CDR2 SQIVND (reference sequence). Between the trimmed V and J ends, which lost 3 bases and 4 bases, there was a span of 9 bases. The CDR3 extends over 14 amino acids. This CDR3 reads CASSIKKGTGELFF. CDR3 in DNA: TGTGCCAGTAGTATCAAAAAGGGCACCGGGGAGCTGTTTTTT.

This chain uses TRBV28 with TRBJ1-1, with 8 bases fitting TRBD1. Per germline, CDR1 MDHEN and CDR2 SYDVKM. V lost 5 bases and J lost 5; bases outside the gene matches: 7. The CDR3 is 14 residues long. CDR3 sequence: CASSLRGQRTEAFF. The CDR3, as DNA: TGTGCCAGCAGTCTCAGGGGGCAAAGGACTGAAGCTTTCTTT.

About this clone itself: The junction and the germline gene differ at one end; a read error may be behind it. The CDR3 bases are TGTGCCAGCAGCATTGGACTAGCGGGAGAAAATTTT. Its translation: CASSIGLAGENF. The rearrangement uses TRBV5-6 and TRBJ2-3, with 13 bases identical to TRBD2. There are 12 residues in the CDR3. Germline V CDR1 and CDR2: SGHDT, YYEEEE. The full variable domain, completed using reference TRBV5-6 and TRBJ2-3, is DAGVTQSPTHLIKTRGQQVTLRCSPKSGHDTVSWYQQALGQGPQFIFQYYEEEERQRGNFPDRFSGHQFPNYSSELNVNALLLGDSALYLCASSIGLAGENFGPGTRLTVL.

This clone appeared a few times. The CDR3 region has the DNA TGTGCCAGCAGCTCGGTAGGGGCCCACTATGGCTACACCTTC. Its protein is CASSSVGAHYGYTF. The chain carries TRBV7-2 and TRBJ1-2, with a possible D match to TRBD1 (5 bases). This CDR3 spans 14 amino acids. Looked up from germline, CDR1 is SGHTA and CDR2 is FQGNSA. V was trimmed by 4 bases and J by 3 bases, leaving 12 bases between them.

This clone was observed a handful of times. The rearrangement links TRBV6-1 to TRBJ1-1, with 8 bases that match TRBD1. The germline V gene encodes CDR1 MNHNS and CDR2 SASEGT. J was trimmed by 8 bases and V by 1 base; bases with no gene match: 3. The CDR3 is made up of 13 amino acids. CDR3 amino acids: CASSEGNRGEAFF. The CDR3 bases are TGTGCCAGCAGTGAAGGGAACAGGGGGGAAGCTTTCTTT.

This chain uses TRBV2 with TRBJ2-7; possible D gene TRBD1, 6 bases. Trimming removed 5 bases from V and 4 bases from J, with 15 bases in between. This CDR3 has 14 amino acids. Germline V lookup: CDR1 SNHLY, CDR2 FYNNEI. The CDR3 DNA is TGTGCCAGCAGTTCTCTGACAGGCGGTTACGAGCAGTACTTC. Residues: CASSSLTGGYEQYF.

The rearrangement links TRBV2 to TRBJ1-6; TRBD1 is a possible D gene (5 bases). Trimming took off 5 bases at V and 14 bases at J, with 28 bases between the two ends. Germline-derived CDR1 and CDR2 are SNHLY and FYNNEI. There are 17 residues in the CDR3. CDR3 bases: TGTGCCAGCAGTTCTAAATATTCCGGGACGGGACTTCGGGCCCTCCACTTT. This sequence encodes CASSSKYSGTGLRALHF.

This chain uses TRBV28 with TRBJ1-6; the D gene is possibly TRBD1 (5 bases). The CDR3 spans 14 residues. The V end lost 9 bases, the J end lost 4 bases, and 13 bases lay between the germline ends. The germline CDR1 and CDR2 sequences are MDHEN and SYDVKM. The CDR3 DNA reads TGTGCCAGTAAAACGACAGTTTATAATTCACCCCTCCACTTT. Translating it yields CASKTTVYNSPLHF. Complete variable domain (other parts from reference TRBV28 and TRBJ1-6): DVKVTQSSRYLVKRTGEKVFLECVQDMDHENMFWYRQDPGLGLRLIYFSYDVKMKEKGDIPEGYSVSREKKERFSLILESASTNQTSMYLCASKTTVYNSPLHFGNGTRLTVT.

This sequence joins TRBV19 and TRBJ1-2; perhaps TRBD1 as D (6 bases). The CDR3 extends over 15 amino acids. Between the trimmed V and J ends, which lost 7 bases and 3 bases, there was a span of 18 bases. The germline CDR1 and CDR2 sequences are LNHDA and SQIVND (reference sequence). The CDR3 DNA is TGTGCCAGTATCGCCAGGGGACTAGAACACTATGGCTACACCTTC. Protein sequence: CASIARGLEHYGYTF.

V is TRBV28 and J is TRBJ2-5, with D maybe TRBD2 (5 bases). From germline, CDR1 is MDHEN and CDR2 SYDVKM. V was shortened by 9 bases and J by 5 bases, with 13 bases between the two germline ends. The CDR3 is 12 amino acids. The DNA of the CDR3 is TGTGCCAGTAGCCAATCGGGGGAGACCCAGTACTTC. It encodes CASSQSGETQYF.

The chain is built from TRBV2 and TRBJ1-3; 7 bases match TRBD1. V dropped 7 bases and J dropped 3; count of bases not matched to a gene: 12. In germline, CDR1 is SNHLY, CDR2 FYNNEI. The CDR3 runs 16 residues. The CDR3 region is CASKARSGQLGNTIYF. CDR3 sequence (DNA): TGTGCCAGCAAAGCTCGATCGGGACAGCTTGGAAACACCATATATTTT.

The rearrangement joins TRBV30 to TRBJ1-6; 8 nucleotides line up with TRBD1. Germline V gene data show CDR1 as GTSNPN and CDR2 as SVGIG (reference sequence). The CDR3 spans 18 residues. Trimming removed 4 bases from V and 1 base from J; junction bases left unmatched: 12. The CDR3: CAWKRGQGNLSYNSPLHF. As DNA, the CDR3 is TGTGCCTGGAAAAGAGGACAGGGAAACCTTTCCTATAATTCACCCCTCCACTTT.

This clone was seen once. The chain combines TRBV7-2 with TRBJ2-3; 7 bases match TRBD1. Germline V gives CDR1 SGHTA, CDR2 FQGNSA. There are 15 residues in the CDR3. The ends lost 7 bases at V and 0 bases at J; junction bases unmatched: 7. CDR3 sequence: CASIRGQASTDTQYF. The CDR3 DNA reads as TGTGCCAGCATCCGCGGACAGGCGAGCACAGATACGCAGTATTTT. Using reference TRBV7-2 and TRBJ2-3 for the parts outside the CDR3, the full variable domain is GAGVSQSPSNKVTEKGKDVELRCDPISGHTALYWYRQSLGQGLEFLIYFQGNSAPDKSGLPSDRFSAERTGGSVSTLTIQRTQQEDSAVYLCASIRGQASTDTQYFGPGTRLTVL.

The chain combines TRBV11-1 with TRBJ2-2; D is possibly TRBD2 (5 bases). Germline V gives CDR1 SGHAT, CDR2 FQDESV (reference sequence). The CDR3 loop spans 14 amino acids. Trimming took off 3 bases at V and 6 bases at J, with 11 bases between the two ends. The CDR3 region is CASSFRRGSGELFF. CDR3 in DNA: TGTGCCAGCAGCTTCCGCCGAGGGTCCGGGGAGCTGTTTTTT.